This T cell receptor (beta chain) comes out of a study of T cell repertoires in ileal Crohn's disease. Study-level information: Patients had a median approximately 7.8-year disease duration, and around 35% were active smokers. Postoperative therapy was given to about half: some eleven thiopurines, 15 to 20 anti-TNF agents. Study conclusions and caveats: Clonality above 26.8% at surgery always came with endoscopic recurrence. Mucosal expansions were suggested to be mainly CD8 T cells.

Worth noting for this clone: Its specificity is not known.

This table comes from immunoSEQ multiplex PCR, and its TCRdb copy is limited to in-frame clones, with some not included. The sample has 6,000 to 8,000 clones, 65% to 80% seen once; the top ten hold about 2.8%. The length of the CDR3 is 16 residues. The germline V and J ends were trimmed by 4 bases and 8 bases, with 24 bases remaining between them. Germline loops: CDR1 SGDLS, CDR2 YYNGEE. Sequences were obtained from ileal tissue. This receptor was obtained from an adult with Crohn's disease. The chain has TRBV9 and TRBJ1-2, with a weak D call TRBD1 (6 bases). The CDR3 bases are TGTGCCAGCAGCTCCGACAGGAGACTCAACTCGGAAGGCTACACCTTC. Protein product: CASSSDRRLNSEGYTF.